These 14 T cell receptor beta chains came from one sample sequenced in a study of blood T cell repertoires in COVID-19 (dated by TCRdb to 2020 to 2022). Libraries were prepared through the immunoSEQ multiplex PCR assay. TCRdb provides this immuneACCESS table in a form limited to in-frame rearrangements. Some clones are lacking; in checked studies, under half of them reflect an unresolved V gene, and why the rest are absent is not known. The sample contains some 300,000 clones, more than 85% of them found a single time. The ten largest account for less than 4% of the sample. The sample taken for sequencing was PBMCs or T cells enriched from blood (not recorded which). Receptor source: a woman under 40 who had been exposed to COVID-19.

This chain uses TRBV13 with TRBJ2-1; the D gene is possibly TRBD1 (6 bases). CDR1 and CDR2 from the germline V gene are PRHDT and FYEKMQ (reference sequence). The CDR3 runs 15 residues. V shed 5 bases and J shed 1 base, with 12 bases lying between them. The CDR3 sequence: CASSPPTGSYNEQFF. In DNA form, the CDR3 reads TGTGCCAGCAGCCCGCCGACAGGATCCTACAATGAGCAGTTCTTC.

The chain employs TRBV5-1 and TRBJ1-3; D is unresolved. The CDR3 is 16 amino acids. Germline-derived CDR1 and CDR2 are SGHRS and YFSETQ. V was pared by 0 bases and J by 0 bases, with 10 bases between. DNA of the CDR3: TGCGCCAGCAGCTTGGCCGGGTTATACTCTGGAAACACCATATATTTT. This sequence encodes CASSLAGLYSGNTIYF.

The chain joins TRBV11-3 to TRBJ2-7, with 7 bases fitting TRBD1. Trimming at V came to 0 bases and at J to 2 bases, leaving 4 bases not matched to a gene. CDR1 is SGHNT, CDR2 YENEEA, per germline. The CDR3 spans 15 residues. CDR3 bases: TGTGCCAGCAGCTTAGAAGCCGGACAGGCCTACGAGCAGTACTTC. Its protein product is CASSLEAGQAYEQYF.

The V gene is TRBV6-5, the J gene TRBJ1-1, with D possibly matching TRBD1 (5 bases). Germline V gene sequence: CDR1 MNHEY, CDR2 SVGAGI. The CDR3 sequence is 15 residues long. Between the trimmed V and J ends, which lost 6 bases and 1 base, there was a span of 15 bases. CDR3 amino acids: CASRGQGPENTEAFF. Written as DNA, the CDR3 is TGTGCCAGCAGAGGTCAGGGCCCGGAGAACACTGAAGCTTTCTTT.

The CDR3 coding sequence is TGTGCCAGCAGCCCAGGACAACAGGGCTACACCTTC. This translates into CASSPGQQGYTF. The gene calls are TRBV7-9 and TRBJ1-2, with D possibly being TRBD1 (5 bases). CDR1 is SEHNR, CDR2 FQNEAQ, per germline (reference sequence). Trimming removed 5 bases at V and 8 bases at J, with 12 bases between. The CDR3 consists of 12 residues.

The V call is TRBV11-1, the J call TRBJ1-1; D is unclear. The CDR3 runs to 15 residues. Germline CDR1 is SGHAT and CDR2 is FQDESV (reference sequence). Deletions cut 2 bases from V and 3 bases from J, with 13 bases between. The CDR3 DNA sequence: TGTGCCAGCAGCTTACCAGAGGGTATGGACACTGAAGCTTTCTTT. Its translation: CASSLPEGMDTEAFF.

The genes are TRBV15 and TRBJ1-2; D unresolved. Looked up from germline, CDR1 is LNHNV and CDR2 is YYDKDF (reference sequence). The CDR3 totals 14 residues. The germline V and J ends were trimmed by 0 bases and 4 bases, with 9 bases remaining between them. The CDR3 nucleotides read TGTGCCACCAGCAGAGACGCTCGAGTCTATGGCTACACCTTC. It is translated as CATSRDARVYGYTF. Based on the CDR3 plus reference TRBV15 and TRBJ1-2, the full variable domain is DAMVIQNPRYQVTQFGKPVTLSCSQTLNHNVMYWYQQKSSQAPKLLFHYYDKDFNNEADTPDNFQSRRPNTSFCFLDIRSPGLGDTAMYLCATSRDARVYGYTFGSGTRLTVV.

V and J are TRBV5-1 and TRBJ2-4; TRBD1 agrees at 7 bases. Losses at the gene ends were 4 bases for V and 8 bases for J; bases not matched to a gene: 12. CDR3 length: 15 residues. Germline loops: CDR1 SGHRS, CDR2 YFSETQ. The CDR3 protein is CASSGWAGGQDIQYF. The CDR3 DNA reads TGCGCCAGCAGCGGGTGGGCAGGGGGACAAGACATTCAGTACTTC.

CDR3 residues: CASSLDSGQSYNSPLHF. The CDR3 coding sequence is TGTGCCAGCAGCTTAGATAGCGGACAAAGTTATAATTCACCCCTCCACTTT. The chain combines TRBV7-9 with TRBJ1-6; maybe TRBD1 (5 bases). Trimming left V 1 base short and J 4 bases short, with 14 bases between. The CDR3 contains 17 residues. Germline V gene data show CDR1 as SEHNR and CDR2 as FQNEAQ (reference sequence).

This chain links TRBV11-3 with TRBJ2-7, with TRBD1 matching over 7 bases. The junction had 7 bases not matched to a gene; V was cut back by 5 bases and J by 6 bases. Germline assignment: CDR1 SGHNT and CDR2 YENEEA. The length of the CDR3 is 13 residues. For the CDR3, the DNA is TGTGCCAGCAGCCCCCGAGGGGGCAGCGAGCAGTACTTC. Amino acids: CASSPRGGSEQYF.

In this sample, this clone turned up once. The chain couples TRBV2 to TRBJ2-7; 7 bases align to TRBD1. The CDR3 runs 15 residues. V was pared by 3 bases and J by 4 bases, with 9 bases of the junction left unmatched. The germline V gene has CDR1 SNHLY and CDR2 FYNNEI. The CDR3 region is CASSEGIQGKYEQYF. CDR3 in DNA: TGTGCCAGCAGTGAGGGCATACAGGGGAAGTACGAGCAGTACTTC.

The V and J genes are TRBV6-6 and TRBJ1-6; a weak D match, TRBD1 (6 bases). CDR1 and CDR2 (germline): MNHNY, SVGAGI (reference sequence). Between the trimmed V and J ends, which lost 5 bases and 15 bases, there was a span of 17 bases. CDR3 length: 13 residues. CDR3 sequence: CASSGVERGNLHF. In DNA, the CDR3 is TGTGCCAGCAGTGGGGTTGAAAGGGGGAACCTCCACTTT.

This chain links TRBV5-1 with TRBJ1-2; the D is unclear. This CDR3 has 16 amino acids. Trimming removed 0 bases from V and 4 bases from J, with 16 bases in between. CDR1 is SGHRS and CDR2 is YFSETQ in the germline V gene. The CDR3 loop is CASSLGPSRESYGYTF. The CDR3 DNA reads TGCGCCAGCAGCTTGGGACCCTCGCGGGAGAGCTATGGCTACACCTTC.

The CDR3 is CASSSRVSDIQYF. In DNA, the CDR3 is TGTGCCAGCAGCTCGAGGGTTTCGGACATTCAGTACTTC. This chain joins TRBV5-4 and TRBJ2-4; TRBD2 is a possible D gene (5 bases). V was cut by 3 bases and J by 8 bases, with 12 bases left in between. Per germline, CDR1 SGHNT and CDR2 YYREEE (reference sequence). CDR3 length: 13 residues.